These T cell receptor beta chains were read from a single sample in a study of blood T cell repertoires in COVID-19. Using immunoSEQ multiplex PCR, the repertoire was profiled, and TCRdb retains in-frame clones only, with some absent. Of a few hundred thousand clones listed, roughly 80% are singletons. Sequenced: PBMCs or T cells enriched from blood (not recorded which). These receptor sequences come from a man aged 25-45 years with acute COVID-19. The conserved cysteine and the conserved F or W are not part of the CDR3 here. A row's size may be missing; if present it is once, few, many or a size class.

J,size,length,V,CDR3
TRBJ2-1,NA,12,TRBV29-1,SFEGLAYYNEQF
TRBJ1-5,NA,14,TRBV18,ASSPAPGYSNQPQH
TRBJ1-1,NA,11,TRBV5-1,ASSRDRADEAF
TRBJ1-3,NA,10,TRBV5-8,ASDRGLHTIY
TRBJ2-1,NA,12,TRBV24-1,ATSDFLGDNEQF
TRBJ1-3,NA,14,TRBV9,ASSVQGGTAGNTIY
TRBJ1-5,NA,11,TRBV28,ASRMTGNQPQH
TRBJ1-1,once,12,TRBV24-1,ATSDPGQGGRAF
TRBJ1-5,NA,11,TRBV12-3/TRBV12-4,ASKRGQVQPQH
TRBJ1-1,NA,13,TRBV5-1,ASSLMSSGGTEAF
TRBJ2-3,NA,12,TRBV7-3,ASSLTSGTDTQY
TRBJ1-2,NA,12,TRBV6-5,ASRGQTNNYGYT
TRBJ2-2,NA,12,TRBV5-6,ASSLSTFTGELF
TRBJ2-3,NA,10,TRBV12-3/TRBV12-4,ASSLRGDTQY
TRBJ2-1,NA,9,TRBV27,ASLSSGEQF
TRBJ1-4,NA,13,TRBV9,ASSSWTGFGEKLF
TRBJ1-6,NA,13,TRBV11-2,ASSLAGTGPLALH
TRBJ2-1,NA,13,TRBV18,ASSPTSGRGNEQF
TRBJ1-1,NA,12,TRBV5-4,ASSLAGANSEAF
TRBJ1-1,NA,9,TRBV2,ASSVSGEAF
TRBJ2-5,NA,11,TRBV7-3,ASSFTGKETQY
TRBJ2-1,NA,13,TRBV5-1,ASGRVGGANNEQF
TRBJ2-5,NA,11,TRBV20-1,SASEGGVETQY
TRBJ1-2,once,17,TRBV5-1,ASSLGFGGGSSRNYGYT
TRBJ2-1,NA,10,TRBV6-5,ASRRGLNEQF
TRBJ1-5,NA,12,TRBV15,ATSRDRGVQPQH
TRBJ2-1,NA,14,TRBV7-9,ASSPPGGGGAREQF
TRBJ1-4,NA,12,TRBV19,ASSIPGGNEKLF
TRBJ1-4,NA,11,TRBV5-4,ASAEGAFEKLF